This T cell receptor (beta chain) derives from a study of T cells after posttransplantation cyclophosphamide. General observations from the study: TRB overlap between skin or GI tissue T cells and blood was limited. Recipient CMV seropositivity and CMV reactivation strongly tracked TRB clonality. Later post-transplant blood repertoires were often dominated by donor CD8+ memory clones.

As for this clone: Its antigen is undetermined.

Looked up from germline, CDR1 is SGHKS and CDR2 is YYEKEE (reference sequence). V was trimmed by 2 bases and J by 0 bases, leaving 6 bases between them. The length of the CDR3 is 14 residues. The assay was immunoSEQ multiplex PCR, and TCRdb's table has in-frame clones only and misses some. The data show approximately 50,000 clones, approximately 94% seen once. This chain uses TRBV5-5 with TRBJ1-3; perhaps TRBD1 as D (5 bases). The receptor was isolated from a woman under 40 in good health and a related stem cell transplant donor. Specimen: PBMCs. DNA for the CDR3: TGTGCCAGCAGCTTTGGGGCCTCTGGAAACACCATATATTTT. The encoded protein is CASSFGASGNTIYF.